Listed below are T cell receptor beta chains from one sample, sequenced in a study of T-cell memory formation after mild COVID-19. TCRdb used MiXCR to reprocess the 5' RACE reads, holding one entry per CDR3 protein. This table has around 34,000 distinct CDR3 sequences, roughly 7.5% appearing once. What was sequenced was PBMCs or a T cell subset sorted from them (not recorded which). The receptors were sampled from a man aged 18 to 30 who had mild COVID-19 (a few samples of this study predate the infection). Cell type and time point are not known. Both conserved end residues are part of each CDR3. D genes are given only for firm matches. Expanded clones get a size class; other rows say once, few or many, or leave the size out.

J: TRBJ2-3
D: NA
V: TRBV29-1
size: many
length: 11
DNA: TGCAGCGCTCTAAACACAGATACGCAGTATTTT
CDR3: CSALNTDTQYF

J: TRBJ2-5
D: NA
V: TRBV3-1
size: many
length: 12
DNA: TGTGCCAGCAGCCCCCTGGGAGAGACCCAGTACTTC
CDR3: CASSPLGETQYF

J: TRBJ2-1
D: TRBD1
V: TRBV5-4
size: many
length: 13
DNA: TGTGCCAGCAGCTGGTACGGACAGGGTATCCCGTTCTTC
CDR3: CASSWYGQGIPFF

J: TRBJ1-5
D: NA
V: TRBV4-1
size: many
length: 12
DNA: TGCGCCAGCAGCCAAGGCATTTGGCCCCAGCATTTT
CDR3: CASSQGIWPQHF

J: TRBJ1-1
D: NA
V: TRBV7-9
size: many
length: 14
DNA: TGTGCCAGCAGCTTATGGGGGATGAACACTGAAGCTTTCTTT
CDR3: CASSLWGMNTEAFF

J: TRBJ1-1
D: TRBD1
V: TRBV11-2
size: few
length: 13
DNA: TGTGCCAGCAGCGGGGACAGAAACACTGAAGCTTTCTTT
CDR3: CASSGDRNTEAFF

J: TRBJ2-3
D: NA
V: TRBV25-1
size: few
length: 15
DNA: TGTGCCAGCAGCGAAACAGGATCTAGCACAGATACGCAGTATTTT
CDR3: CASSETGSSTDTQYF

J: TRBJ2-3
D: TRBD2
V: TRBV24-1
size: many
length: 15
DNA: TGTGCCACCAGCCCCGGGACTAGCGGGGGCTATACGCAGTATTTT
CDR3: CATSPGTSGGYTQYF

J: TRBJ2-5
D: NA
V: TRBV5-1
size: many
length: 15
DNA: TGCGCCAGCAGCTTGGATGGGGGGACCCAAGAGACCCAGTACTTC
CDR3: CASSLDGGTQETQYF

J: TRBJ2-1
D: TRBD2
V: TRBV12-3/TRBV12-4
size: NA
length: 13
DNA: TGTGCCAGCAGTTTGTGGGGGGGGAATGAGCAGTTCTTC
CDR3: CASSLWGGNEQFF

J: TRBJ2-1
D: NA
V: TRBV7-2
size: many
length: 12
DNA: TGTGCCAGCAGCTTAGTAGGCCTGGGGCAGTTCTTC
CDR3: CASSLVGLGQFF

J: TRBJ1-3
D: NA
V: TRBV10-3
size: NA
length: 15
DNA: TGTGCCATCAGTGAGTCGCGGCTCTCTGGAAACACCATATATTTT
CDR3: CAISESRLSGNTIYF

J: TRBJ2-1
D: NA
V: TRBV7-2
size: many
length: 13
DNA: TGTGCCAGCAGCCCACTTAACTACAATGAGCAGTTCTTC
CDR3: CASSPLNYNEQFF

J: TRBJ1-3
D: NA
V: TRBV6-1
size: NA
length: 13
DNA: TGTGCCAGCAGTGAAATGTTGGGAAACACCATATATTTT
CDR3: CASSEMLGNTIYF

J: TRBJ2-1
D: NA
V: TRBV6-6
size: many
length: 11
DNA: TGTGCCAGCAGCCCGCAGGTCAGGCGGTTCTTC
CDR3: CASSPQVRRFF

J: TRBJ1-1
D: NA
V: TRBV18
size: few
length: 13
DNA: TGTGCCAGCTCACCAGACTGGAACACTGAAGCTTTCTTT
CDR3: CASSPDWNTEAFF

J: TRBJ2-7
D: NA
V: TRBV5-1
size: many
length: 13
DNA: TGCGCCAGCAGCTTGGCCGGACAGTACGAGCAGTACTTC
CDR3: CASSLAGQYEQYF

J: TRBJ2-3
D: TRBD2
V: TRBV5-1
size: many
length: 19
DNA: TGCGCCAGCAGCTTGAACTGGAGATCGGAGGCGGGGGGCCCAGATACGCAGTATTTT
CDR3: CASSLNWRSEAGGPDTQYF

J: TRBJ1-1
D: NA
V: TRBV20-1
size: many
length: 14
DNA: TGCAGTGCTCGGCACATTAGGGCTAACACTGAAGCTTTCTTT
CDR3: CSARHIRANTEAFF

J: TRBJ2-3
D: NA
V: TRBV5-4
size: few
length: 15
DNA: TGTGCCAGCAGCTTGCAAGAGGGGTCCACAGATACGCAGTATTTT
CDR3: CASSLQEGSTDTQYF

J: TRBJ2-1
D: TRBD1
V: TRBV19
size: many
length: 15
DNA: TGTGCCAGTACGGGGGACAGGGATGGCTACAATGAGCAGTTCTTC
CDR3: CASTGDRDGYNEQFF

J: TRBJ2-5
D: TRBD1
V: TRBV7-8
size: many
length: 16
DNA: TGTGCCAGCAGCCCACGGGACAGGGTGGCCCAAGAGACCCAGTACTTC
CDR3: CASSPRDRVAQETQYF

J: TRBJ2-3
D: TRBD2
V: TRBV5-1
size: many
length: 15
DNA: TGCGCCAGCCAGGCGGGGGGCGTCGGCACAGATACGCAGTATTTT
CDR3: CASQAGGVGTDTQYF

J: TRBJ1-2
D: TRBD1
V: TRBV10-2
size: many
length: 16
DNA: TGCGCCAGCTCCTACGGGACAGGCCGAGCTAACTATGGCTACACCTTC
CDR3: CASSYGTGRANYGYTF

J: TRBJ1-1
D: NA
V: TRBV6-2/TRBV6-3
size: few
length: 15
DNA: TGTGCCAGCAGTCCCTTGGCAGGGAGTGGCACTGAAGCTTTCTTT
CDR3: CASSPLAGSGTEAFF

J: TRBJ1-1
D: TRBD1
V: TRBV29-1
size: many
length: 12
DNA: TGCAGCGTCGGACAGGGGGACACTGAAGCTTTCTTT
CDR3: CSVGQGDTEAFF

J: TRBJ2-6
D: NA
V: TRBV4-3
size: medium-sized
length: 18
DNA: TGCGCCAGCAGCCAATCGGATAGAGGGACATCTGGGGCCAACGTCCTGACTTTC
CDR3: CASSQSDRGTSGANVLTF

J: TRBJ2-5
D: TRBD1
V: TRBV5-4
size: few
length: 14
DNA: TGTGCCAGCAGCTTACAGGGGGCGCTGGAGACCCAGTACTTC
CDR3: CASSLQGALETQYF

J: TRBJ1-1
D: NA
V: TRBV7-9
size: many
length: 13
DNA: TGTGCCAGCAGCTTAGCCGGGCAGGGAGGAGCTTTCTTT
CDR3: CASSLAGQGGAFF

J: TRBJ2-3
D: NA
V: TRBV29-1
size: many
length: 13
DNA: TGCAGCGTTGAGATTTGGACAGCAGATACGCAGTATTTT
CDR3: CSVEIWTADTQYF

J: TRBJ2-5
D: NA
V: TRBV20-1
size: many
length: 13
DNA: TGCAGTGCTAGTCTTCCAGATCCGGAGACCCAGTACTTC
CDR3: CSASLPDPETQYF

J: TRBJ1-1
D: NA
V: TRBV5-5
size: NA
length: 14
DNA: TGTGCCAGCAGCTTGGCCTCAACAGCCGATGAAGCTTTCTTT
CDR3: CASSLASTADEAFF

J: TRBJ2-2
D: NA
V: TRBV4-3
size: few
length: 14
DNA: TGCGCCAGCAGACTCGAAATCAGTTCCGGGGAGCTGTTTTTT
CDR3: CASRLEISSGELFF

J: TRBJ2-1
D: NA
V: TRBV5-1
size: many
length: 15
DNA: TGCGCCAGCAGCTTCGGCAGCCAGGGGTACAATGAGCAGTTCTTC
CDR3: CASSFGSQGYNEQFF

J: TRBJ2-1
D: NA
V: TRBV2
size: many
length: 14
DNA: TGTGCCAGCAGGCCGGGACACCTCAACAATGAGCAGTTCTTC
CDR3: CASRPGHLNNEQFF

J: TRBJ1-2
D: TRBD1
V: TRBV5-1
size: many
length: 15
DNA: TGCGCCAGCAATATAGGGGACAGGGAACAAAATGGCTACACCTTC
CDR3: CASNIGDREQNGYTF

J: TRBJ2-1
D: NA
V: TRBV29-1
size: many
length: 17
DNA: TGCAGCGTTGAAGGTCGTTCGGGATTGGGGTTTGGAAATGAGCAGTTCTTC
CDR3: CSVEGRSGLGFGNEQFF

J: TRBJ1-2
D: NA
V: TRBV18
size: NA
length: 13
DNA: TGTGCCAGCTCACCGACTCTACACTATGGCTACACCTTC
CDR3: CASSPTLHYGYTF

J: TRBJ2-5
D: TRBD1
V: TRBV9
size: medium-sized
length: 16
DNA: TGTGCCAGCAGCCCGGGACAGGGGTTTCTTACCGAGGCCCAGTACTTC
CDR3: CASSPGQGFLTEAQYF

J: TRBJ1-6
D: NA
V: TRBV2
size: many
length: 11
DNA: TGTGCCAGCATAGGGAATTCACCCCTCCACTTT
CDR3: CASIGNSPLHF

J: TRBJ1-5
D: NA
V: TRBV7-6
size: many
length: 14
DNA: TGTGCCAGCAGCCCGGGCCTGGGGAATCAGCCCCAGCATTTT
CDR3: CASSPGLGNQPQHF

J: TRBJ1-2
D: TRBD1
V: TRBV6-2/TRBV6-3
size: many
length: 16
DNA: TGTGCCAGCAGTCCACGGCTCTGGACAGGGGTGCGCGGCTACACCTTC
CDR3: CASSPRLWTGVRGYTF

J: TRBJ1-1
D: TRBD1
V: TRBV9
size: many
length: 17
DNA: TGTGCCAGCAGCGTAGAGGGCGACAGGGGGCCGAACACTGAAGCTTTCTTT
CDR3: CASSVEGDRGPNTEAFF

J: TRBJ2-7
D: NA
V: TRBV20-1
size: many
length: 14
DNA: TGCAGTGCTAGAGCCGACAGCCTCTCCAGCGGGCAGTACTTC
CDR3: CSARADSLSSGQYF

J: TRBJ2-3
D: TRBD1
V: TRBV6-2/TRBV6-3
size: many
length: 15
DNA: TGTGCCAGCAGGAAGGACAGGGGGCGGGAGGATACGCAGTATTTT
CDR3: CASRKDRGREDTQYF

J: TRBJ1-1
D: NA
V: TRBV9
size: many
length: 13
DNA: TGTGCCAGCAGCGTAGGGGGGGGTCCTGAAGCTTTCTTT
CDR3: CASSVGGGPEAFF

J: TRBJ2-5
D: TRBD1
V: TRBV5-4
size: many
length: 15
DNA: TGTGCCAGCAGCTTGGGGACAGGGACTCGAGAGACCCAGTACTTC
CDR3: CASSLGTGTRETQYF

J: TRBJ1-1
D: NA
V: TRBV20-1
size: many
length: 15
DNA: TGCAGTGCTAGAGTCAGGGTTAGTTCTGGTGGTGAAGCTTTCTTT
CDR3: CSARVRVSSGGEAFF

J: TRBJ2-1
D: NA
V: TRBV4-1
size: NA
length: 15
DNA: TGCGCCAGCAGCCAAGATAGCAGCGACTACACTGAGCAGTTCTTC
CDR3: CASSQDSSDYTEQFF

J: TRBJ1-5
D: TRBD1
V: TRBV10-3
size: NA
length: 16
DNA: TGTGCCATCAGTGATAGGGGGCGCGGGGTAGATCAGCCCCAGCATTTT
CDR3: CAISDRGRGVDQPQHF

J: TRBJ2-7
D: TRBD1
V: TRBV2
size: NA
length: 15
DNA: TGTGCCAGCAGTCCACAGGGGAGATCCTACGGGGAGCAGTACTTC
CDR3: CASSPQGRSYGEQYF

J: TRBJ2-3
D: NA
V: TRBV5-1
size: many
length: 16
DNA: TGCGCCAGCAGCTTGGGGGGCTCAACTAGCACAGATACGCAGTATTTT
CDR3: CASSLGGSTSTDTQYF

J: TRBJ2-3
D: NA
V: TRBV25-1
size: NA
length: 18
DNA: TGTGCCAGCAGTGCCTTAGGGGGGACACCCTATAGCACAGATACGCAGTATTTT
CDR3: CASSALGGTPYSTDTQYF

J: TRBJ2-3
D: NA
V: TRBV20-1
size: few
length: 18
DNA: TGCAGTGCTAGAGGCAGGCGAACGACTAGGGGGACCACAGATACGCAGTATTTT
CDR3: CSARGRRTTRGTTDTQYF